This T cell receptor beta chain was obtained from a study of OX40 agonist ivuxolimab in advanced cancers. Study as a whole: A diagnosis of hepatocellular carcinoma, melanoma, renal cell or head and neck cancer was present in dose-escalation patients.

The V gene lost 3 bases and the J gene lost 6 bases, with 12 bases spanning the gap. The CDR3 runs to 13 residues. Germline V gives CDR1 WSHSY, CDR2 SAAADI. The method was immunoSEQ multiplex PCR; TCRdb's version includes in-frame clones alone and lacks a portion of them. The sample carries over 30,000 clones, nearly 95% recorded once. This chain connects TRBV10-2 to TRBJ2-7; D ambiguous. The specimen was CD4+ or CD8+ T cells sorted from blood, collected in a trial of the OX40 agonist ivuxolimab. The receptor's source is an adult with an advanced solid tumor such as melanoma, head and neck, liver or kidney cancer. CDR3 nucleotide sequence: TGCGCCAGCAGTGAAAGGGCGGATCGCGAGCAGTACTTC. This gives the protein CASSERADREQYF.